This entry lists 24 T cell receptor beta chains sequenced from one sample in a study of CD8+ T cells in alopecia areata. Reverse transcription of extracted RNA yielded cDNA, which provided the sequencing template. Sequencing used immunoSEQ multiplex PCR; TCRdb keeps in-frame clones, though not all of them. Here the sample spans 65,000 to 75,000 clones, approximately 43% being singletons. This sample comprised CD8+ T cells sorted from blood, obtained at week 0. The receptors here all came from a human donor with alopecia areata.

This clone was seen more than once but under ten times. The rearrangement joins TRBV7-2 to TRBJ2-7; TRBD2 might be the D (5 bases). Trimming removed 1 base from V and 3 bases from J, with 10 bases in between. Per the germline V gene, CDR1 is SGHTA and CDR2 is FQGNSA. The CDR3 runs to 14 residues. The CDR3 protein is CASSLVGGGYEQYF. The CDR3 DNA follows: TGTGCCAGCAGCTTAGTAGGCGGAGGCTACGAGCAGTACTTC.

This rearrangement joins TRBV20-1 to TRBJ1-2; D not certain. Germline CDR1 DFQATT, CDR2 SNEGSKA (reference sequence). The CDR3 runs to 11 residues. The V gene lost 4 bases and the J gene lost 1 base, with 4 bases spanning the gap. CDR3 loop: CSAIINYGYTF. CDR3 nucleotide sequence: TGCAGTGCTATCATTAACTATGGCTACACCTTC.

The sample holds a few counts of this clone. The chain joins TRBV29-1 to TRBJ2-5; TRBD1 matches 7 bases. This CDR3 spans 14 amino acids. Germline CDR1 SQVTM, CDR2 ANQGSEA. V gave up 3 bases and J gave up 3 bases; unmatched junction bases: 7. CDR3 loop: CSVETGRGKETQYF. CDR3 nucleotide sequence: TGCAGCGTTGAGACAGGGAGAGGGAAAGAGACCCAGTACTTC. Filled out from reference TRBV29-1 and TRBJ2-5, the complete variable domain reads SAVISQKPSRDICQRGTSLTIQCQVDSQVTMMFWYRQQPGQSLTLIATANQGSEATYESGFVIDKFPISRPNLTFSTLTVSNMSPEDSSIYLCSVETGRGKETQYFGPGTRLLVL.

Concerning this clone: Other DNA sequences of this sample code for an identical CDR3. The chain links TRBV27 to TRBJ1-5, with D maybe TRBD1 (5 bases). There are 13 residues in the CDR3. V lost 2 bases and J 6 bases, leaving 8 bases between the germline ends. Germline-derived CDR1 and CDR2 are MNHEY and SMNVEV (reference sequence). CDR3 region: CASSLGGGQPQHF. CDR3 nucleotides: TGTGCCAGCAGTTTAGGGGGGGGTCAGCCCCAGCATTTT.

This clone showed up just a few times. V gene TRBV19 combines with J gene TRBJ1-1; tentatively, D is TRBD1 (6 bases). Trimming removed 6 bases at V and 5 bases at J, with 16 bases between. There are 14 residues in the CDR3. CDR1 is LNHDA and CDR2 is SQIVND in the germline V gene (reference sequence). The CDR3: CASRLGGPGTEAFF. In DNA form, the CDR3 reads TGTGCCAGTAGATTGGGGGGGCCGGGGACTGAAGCTTTCTTT.

This clone was recorded at least ten times. A far more abundant clone sits one base away, making this likely a read error. V gene TRBV7-9 combines with J gene TRBJ2-1; 12 bases line up with TRBD2. V shed 3 bases, J shed 7 bases, and the junction held 7 bases outside the gene matches. Germline CDR1 and CDR2: SEHNR and FQNEAQ (reference sequence). CDR3 size: 16 residues. CDR3 coding DNA: TGTGCCAGCAGCTTGGTTCCTAGCGGGAGGGGGAATGAGCAGTTCTTC. Its protein is CASSLVPSGRGNEQFF.

The table lists this clone with a few counts. The chain links TRBV6-6 to TRBJ2-1, with unresolved D. Germline lookup yields CDR1 MNHNY and CDR2 SVGAGI (reference sequence). Trimming stripped 6 bases from V and 9 bases from J, with 12 bases between. CDR3 length: 12 residues. The CDR3: CASSDGRGEQFF. The CDR3 DNA follows: TGTGCCAGCAGCGACGGTCGTGGTGAGCAGTTCTTC.

The rearrangement links TRBV7-9 to TRBJ2-7; 9 bases map to TRBD1. This CDR3 contains 14 residues. V lost 4 bases, J lost 4 bases, and 5 bases stayed unmatched. From germline, CDR1 is SEHNR and CDR2 FQNEAQ (reference sequence). The CDR3 region has the DNA TGTGCCAGCAGCTCTACAGGGGGCTCGTACGAGCAGTACTTC. It encodes CASSSTGGSYEQYF. The full variable domain, in which reference TRBV7-9 and TRBJ2-7 provide the parts outside the CDR3, is DTGVSQNPRHKITKRGQNVTFRCDPISEHNRLYWYRQTLGQGPEFLTYFQNEAQLEKSRLLSDRFSAERPKGSFSTLEIQRTEQGDSAMYLCASSSTGGSYEQYFGPGTRLTVT.

The rearrangement uses TRBV29-1 and TRBJ2-3; D is perhaps TRBD2 (5 bases). The V end lost 3 bases, the J end lost 1 base, and 11 bases lay between the germline ends. The CDR3 consists of 14 residues. The V gene's germline CDR1 is SQVTM and CDR2 ANQGSEA. The CDR3, as DNA: TGCAGCGTTGATGTGCGGGCTGGCACAGATACGCAGTATTTT. It specifies CSVDVRAGTDTQYF.

The chain joins TRBV7-9 to TRBJ1-2, with 7 positions matching TRBD1. Germline lookup yields CDR1 SEHNR and CDR2 FQNEAQ (reference sequence). Germline trimming cut 5 bases from V and 4 bases from J; bases unmatched to any gene: 4. This CDR3 comprises 13 residues. CDR3 residues: CASSATGFYGYTF. The CDR3, as DNA: TGTGCCAGCAGCGCGACAGGGTTCTATGGCTACACCTTC.

The V call is TRBV2, the J call TRBJ2-5; 11 positions agree with TRBD2. Unmatched junction bases numbered 13, after V lost 2 bases and J lost 11 bases. The CDR3 is 16 residues long. Germline V gene sequence: CDR1 SNHLY, CDR2 FYNNEI. CDR3: CASSEWVGASGRSQYF. The DNA for the CDR3 is TGTGCCAGCAGTGAATGGGTAGGGGCTAGCGGGAGGTCACAGTACTTC.

This clone was seen just once. The V gene is TRBV29-1, the J gene TRBJ2-7; D uncertain. The CDR3 contains 12 residues. Trimming removed 6 bases at V and 7 bases at J, with 16 bases between. Looked up from germline, CDR1 is SQVTM and CDR2 is ANQGSEA. The DNA of the CDR3 is TGCAGCGTCGGGCCAAACAAACAGGAGCAGTACTTC. This gives the protein CSVGPNKQEQYF.

The CDR3 protein is CASSLRGQASSYEQYF. The CDR3 DNA reads TGTGCCAGCAGTTTAAGGGGACAGGCTAGCTCCTACGAGCAGTACTTC. The V and J genes are TRBV28 and TRBJ2-7; TRBD1 agrees at 8 bases. CDR1 and CDR2 from the germline V gene are MDHEN and SYDVKM. The CDR3 has 16 residues. V shed 2 bases and J 0 bases; nucleotides not matched to a gene: 6.

This clone was counted a few times. The same CDR3 also results from other DNA sequences found in this sample. The V and J genes are TRBV5-1 and TRBJ2-2; D is unresolved. Trimming shortened V by 0 bases and J by 7 bases, and 4 bases separated the two germline ends. The CDR3 is 12 amino acids. Germline V gene lookup returns CDR1 SGHRS and CDR2 YFSETQ. DNA of the CDR3: TGCGCCAGCAGCTTGGTCGACGGGGAGCTGTTTTTT. It encodes CASSLVDGELFF.

The chain combines TRBV11-1 with TRBJ2-2; tentatively, D is TRBD1 (5 bases). The CDR3 sequence is 14 residues long. The germline V gene encodes CDR1 SGHAT and CDR2 FQDESV (reference sequence). Trimming removed 2 bases from V and 7 bases from J, with 11 bases in between. The CDR3 DNA follows: TGTGCCAGCAGCTTACAACAGGTTCACGGGGAGCTGTTTTTT. It specifies CASSLQQVHGELFF.

The V and J genes are TRBV29-1 and TRBJ2-7, with TRBD2 matching over 7 bases. The germline V gene has CDR1 SQVTM and CDR2 ANQGSEA. V dropped 4 bases and J dropped 3; count of bases not matched to a gene: 6. The CDR3 length is 13 residues. The CDR3 DNA reads as TGCAGCGTTGGCGGGGGACTCAACTACGAGCAGTACTTC. As protein: CSVGGGLNYEQYF.

The V and J genes are TRBV29-1 and TRBJ2-1; 9 bases are shared with TRBD2. J gave up 5 bases and V 1 base, and 3 bases lay outside the gene matches. Germline V CDR1 and CDR2: SQVTM, ANQGSEA. CDR3 length: 14 residues. CDR3 nucleotide sequence: TGCAGCGTTGAAGGGCGGGAGGGACACAATGAGCAGTTCTTC. It yields the protein CSVEGREGHNEQFF.

The V and J genes are TRBV29-1 and TRBJ2-3, with D perhaps matching TRBD1 (6 bases). The CDR3 runs 15 residues. Per germline, CDR1 SQVTM and CDR2 ANQGSEA. Trimming left V 3 bases short and J 3 bases short, with 16 bases between. CDR3 DNA sequence: TGCAGCGTTGATGTCCGGACAGACCTAACAGATACGCAGTATTTT. It translates to CSVDVRTDLTDTQYF.

The chain couples TRBV15 to TRBJ1-2; tentatively, D is TRBD1 (5 bases). V lost 3 bases and J lost 11, with 19 bases in between. CDR1 is LNHNV and CDR2 is YYDKDF in the germline V gene (reference sequence). The CDR3 has 14 amino acids. CDR3 coding DNA: TGTGCCACCAGCAGCCGAACGGGGGTGGCGTGGTACACCTTC. This encodes CATSSRTGVAWYTF.

The chain combines TRBV2 with TRBJ2-7, with D perhaps matching TRBD1 or TRBD2 (5 bases each). The V and J ends lost 7 bases and 0 bases respectively, with 10 bases between them. The CDR3 covers 13 residues. CDR1 and CDR2 (germline): SNHLY, FYNNEI. Here the CDR3 reads CASTGTHSYEQYF. The CDR3 DNA is TGTGCCAGCACCGGGACCCACTCCTACGAGCAGTACTTC.

This clone was seen a few times. This rearrangement joins TRBV29-1 to TRBJ2-1; 14 bases agree with TRBD2. Germline CDR1 is SQVTM and CDR2 is ANQGSEA. Unmatched junction bases numbered 9, after V lost 5 bases and J lost 9 bases. The CDR3 extends over 15 amino acids. CDR3 protein: CSVKGLAGVLGEQFF. CDR3 bases: TGCAGCGTTAAGGGACTAGCGGGAGTGTTAGGTGAGCAGTTCTTC.

The table lists this clone with a few counts. The rearrangement links TRBV27 to TRBJ2-7; 8 positions match TRBD1. CDR1 and CDR2 from the germline V gene are MNHEY and SMNVEV (reference sequence). The junction had 16 bases not matched to a gene; V was cut back by 5 bases and J by 4 bases. The CDR3 loop spans 17 amino acids. This CDR3 is CASSVRGEGQGWYEQYF. Written as DNA, the CDR3 is TGTGCCAGCAGTGTACGAGGTGAAGGACAGGGATGGTACGAGCAGTACTTC.

The sample holds a few counts of this clone. CDR3 region: CASSQTSGTPWYNEQFF. Written as DNA, the CDR3 is TGCGCCAGCAGCCAGACCTCCGGGACTCCGTGGTACAATGAGCAGTTCTTC. This chain joins TRBV4-1 and TRBJ2-1, with a weak D call TRBD2 (6 bases). The CDR3 totals 17 residues. Germline V CDR1 and CDR2: MGHRA, YSYEKL. V was shortened by 3 bases and J by 4 bases, with 19 bases between the two germline ends.

The sample holds a few counts of this clone. V and J are TRBV6-6 and TRBJ2-1; 10 positions agree with TRBD2. The CDR3 sequence is 14 residues long. CDR1 is MNHNY, CDR2 SVGAGI, per germline (reference sequence). V dropped 5 bases and J dropped 4; count of bases not matched to a gene: 2. The CDR3, as DNA: TGTGCCAGCAGTCTAGCGGGAGAGTACAATGAGCAGTTCTTC. This encodes CASSLAGEYNEQFF.